This T cell receptor beta chain was profiled in a study of blood T cell repertoires in COVID-19. Across the study: COVID-19 samples, acute and convalescent, were from the United States, Italy and Spain. From T cells, B-cell-depleted T cells, or PBMCs came the material, which was cDNA or gDNA.

In the original analysis: Nucleated cell number was recorded as an estimate derived from reference gene primer amplification. Measured with immunoSEQ multiplex PCR; TCRdb has only the in-frame clones, and not every one. The V and J calls and the clone size are those of that table, but D and trimming were determined from the DNA. The sample consists of approximately 110,000 clones, approximately 85% of them appearing once. Seattle cases were enrolled at active infection and followed longitudinally. The clonotype comes from a woman older than 75 with COVID-19, enrolled during active disease. The sequenced sample consisted of peripheral blood.

CDR3 residues: CSVDWTSGYNEQFF. As DNA, the CDR3 is TGCAGCGTCGACTGGACTAGCGGGTACAATGAGCAGTTCTTC. The chain is built from TRBV29-1 and TRBJ2-1, with 11 bases matching TRBD2. The CDR3 runs to 14 residues. J gave up 4 bases and V 6 bases, and 5 bases lay outside the gene matches. From germline, CDR1 is SQVTM and CDR2 ANQGSEA.